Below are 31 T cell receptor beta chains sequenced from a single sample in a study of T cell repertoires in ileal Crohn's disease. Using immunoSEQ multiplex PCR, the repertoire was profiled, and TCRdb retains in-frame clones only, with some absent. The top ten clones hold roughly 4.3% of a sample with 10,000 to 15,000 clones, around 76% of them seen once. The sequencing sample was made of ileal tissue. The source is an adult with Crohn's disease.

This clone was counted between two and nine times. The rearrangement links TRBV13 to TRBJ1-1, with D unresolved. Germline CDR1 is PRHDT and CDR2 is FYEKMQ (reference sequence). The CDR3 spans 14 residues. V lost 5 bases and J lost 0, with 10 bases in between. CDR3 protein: CASSPYILNTEAFF. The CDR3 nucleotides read TGTGCCAGCAGCCCGTACATCCTGAACACTGAAGCTTTCTTT.

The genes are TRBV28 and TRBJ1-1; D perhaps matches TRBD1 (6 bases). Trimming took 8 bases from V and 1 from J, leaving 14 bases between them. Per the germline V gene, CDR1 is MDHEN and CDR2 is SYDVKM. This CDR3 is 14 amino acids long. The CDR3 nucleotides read TGTGCCAGCGGTGCAGGGGAAAAGAACACTGAAGCTTTCTTT. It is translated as CASGAGEKNTEAFF. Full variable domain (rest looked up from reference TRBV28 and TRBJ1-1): DVKVTQSSRYLVKRTGEKVFLECVQDMDHENMFWYRQDPGLGLRLIYFSYDVKMKEKGDIPEGYSVSREKKERFSLILESASTNQTSMYLCASGAGEKNTEAFFGQGTRLTVV.

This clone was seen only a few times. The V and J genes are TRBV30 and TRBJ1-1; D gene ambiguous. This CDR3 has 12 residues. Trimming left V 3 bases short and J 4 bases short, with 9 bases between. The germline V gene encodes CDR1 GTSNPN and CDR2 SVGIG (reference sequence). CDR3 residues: CAWSLSGTEAFF. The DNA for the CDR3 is TGTGCCTGGAGCCTCTCGGGCACTGAAGCTTTCTTT.

The CDR3, as DNA: TGTGCCAGCAGCTGGGAGACGGCTAACTATGGCTACACCTTC. Protein product: CASSWETANYGYTF. The V gene is TRBV5-4, the J gene TRBJ1-2, with no clear D. The V gene's germline CDR1 is SGHNT and CDR2 YYREEE (reference sequence). The CDR3 totals 14 residues. Trimming removed 3 bases at V and 0 bases at J, with 9 bases between.

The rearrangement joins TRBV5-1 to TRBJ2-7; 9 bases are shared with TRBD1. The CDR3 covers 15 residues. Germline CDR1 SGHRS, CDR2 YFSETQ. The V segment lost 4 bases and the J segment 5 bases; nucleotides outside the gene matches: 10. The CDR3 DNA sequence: TGCGCCAGCAGCAGCGGACAGGGGTTAAGGAACGAGCAGTACTTC. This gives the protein CASSSGQGLRNEQYF.

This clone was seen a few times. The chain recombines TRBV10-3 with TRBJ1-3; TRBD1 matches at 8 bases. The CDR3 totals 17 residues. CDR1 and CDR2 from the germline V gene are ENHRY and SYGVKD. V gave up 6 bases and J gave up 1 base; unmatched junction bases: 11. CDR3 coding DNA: TGTGCCATCAGGCAGCAACAGGGGGGGGTTTCTGGAAACACCATATATTTT. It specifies CAIRQQQGGVSGNTIYF.

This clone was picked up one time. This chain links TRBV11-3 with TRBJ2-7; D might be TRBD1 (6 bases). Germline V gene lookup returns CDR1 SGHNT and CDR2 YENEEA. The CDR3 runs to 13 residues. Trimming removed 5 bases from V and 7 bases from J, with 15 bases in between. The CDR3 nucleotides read TGTGCCAGCAGCCTTCAGGGGTCTCGGGAGCAGTACTTC. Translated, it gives CASSLQGSREQYF.

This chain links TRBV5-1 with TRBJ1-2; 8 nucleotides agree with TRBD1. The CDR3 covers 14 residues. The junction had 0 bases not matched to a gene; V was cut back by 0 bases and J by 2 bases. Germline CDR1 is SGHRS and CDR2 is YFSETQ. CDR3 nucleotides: TGCGCCAGCAGCTTGGGACAGGGGAACTATGGCTACACCTTC. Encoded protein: CASSLGQGNYGYTF.

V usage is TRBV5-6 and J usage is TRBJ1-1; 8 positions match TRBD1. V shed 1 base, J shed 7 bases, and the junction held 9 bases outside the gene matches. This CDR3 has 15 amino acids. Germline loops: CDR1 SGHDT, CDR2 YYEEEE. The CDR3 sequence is CASSLLIRGQGEAFF. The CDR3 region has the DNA TGTGCCAGCAGCTTGTTGATCAGGGGGCAGGGTGAAGCTTTCTTT.

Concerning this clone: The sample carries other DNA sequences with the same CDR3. The DNA for the CDR3 is TGTGCCAGCAGTGTTAGACAGGGGGCAGGTGAAAAACTGTTTTTT. Its protein product is CASSVRQGAGEKLFF. The chain uses TRBV2 and TRBJ1-4, with 10 bases matching TRBD1. The CDR3 is made up of 15 amino acids. Germline CDR1 is SNHLY and CDR2 is FYNNEI. Trimming took 4 bases from V and 7 from J; bases not matched to a gene: 6.

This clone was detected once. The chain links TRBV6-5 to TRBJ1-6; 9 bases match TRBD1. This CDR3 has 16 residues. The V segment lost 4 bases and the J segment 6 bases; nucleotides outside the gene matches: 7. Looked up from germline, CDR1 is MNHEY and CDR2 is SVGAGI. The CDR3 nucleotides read TGTGCCAGCAGTTTGGGACAGGGCAACCCTAATTCACCCCTCCACTTT. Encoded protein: CASSLGQGNPNSPLHF.

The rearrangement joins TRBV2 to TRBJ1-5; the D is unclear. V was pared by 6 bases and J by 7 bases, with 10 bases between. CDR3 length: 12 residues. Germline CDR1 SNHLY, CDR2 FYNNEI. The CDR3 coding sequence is TGTGCCAGCAGGGCCTCTTCCCAGCCCCAGCATTTT. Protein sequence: CASRASSQPQHF.

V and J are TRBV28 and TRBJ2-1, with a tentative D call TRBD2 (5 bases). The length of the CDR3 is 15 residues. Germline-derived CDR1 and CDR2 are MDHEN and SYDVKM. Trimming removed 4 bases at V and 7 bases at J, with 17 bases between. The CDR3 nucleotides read TGTGCCAGCAGTTCCGGCGGGCAGCCAAGGAATGAGCAGTTCTTC. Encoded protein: CASSSGGQPRNEQFF.

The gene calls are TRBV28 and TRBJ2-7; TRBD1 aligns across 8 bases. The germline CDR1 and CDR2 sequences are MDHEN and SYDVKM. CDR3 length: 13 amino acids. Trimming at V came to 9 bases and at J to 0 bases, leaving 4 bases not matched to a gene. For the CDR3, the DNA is TGTGCCAGTACTACAGGGGGCTCCTACGAGCAGTACTTC. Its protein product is CASTTGGSYEQYF. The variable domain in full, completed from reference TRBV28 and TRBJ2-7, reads DVKVTQSSRYLVKRTGEKVFLECVQDMDHENMFWYRQDPGLGLRLIYFSYDVKMKEKGDIPEGYSVSREKKERFSLILESASTNQTSMYLCASTTGGSYEQYFGPGTRLTVT.

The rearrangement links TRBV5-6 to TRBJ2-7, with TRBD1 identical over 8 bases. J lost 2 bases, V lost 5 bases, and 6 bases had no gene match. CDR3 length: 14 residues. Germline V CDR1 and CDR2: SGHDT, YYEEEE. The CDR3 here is CASSTQGGAYEQYF. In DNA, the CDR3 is TGTGCCAGCAGTACACAGGGGGGAGCCTACGAGCAGTACTTC.

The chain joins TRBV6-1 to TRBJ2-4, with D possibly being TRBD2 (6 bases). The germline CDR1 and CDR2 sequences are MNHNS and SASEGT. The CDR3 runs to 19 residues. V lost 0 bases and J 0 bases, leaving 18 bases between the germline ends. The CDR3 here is CASSEAAGTGSKAKNIQYF. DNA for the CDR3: TGTGCCAGCAGTGAAGCCGCGGGGACCGGTTCCAAAGCCAAAAACATTCAGTACTTC.

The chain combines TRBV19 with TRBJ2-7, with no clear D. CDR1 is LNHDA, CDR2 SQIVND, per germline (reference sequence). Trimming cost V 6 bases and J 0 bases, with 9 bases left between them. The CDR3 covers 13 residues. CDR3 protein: CASSPRVSYEQYF. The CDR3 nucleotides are TGTGCCAGTAGCCCACGGGTCTCCTACGAGCAGTACTTC.

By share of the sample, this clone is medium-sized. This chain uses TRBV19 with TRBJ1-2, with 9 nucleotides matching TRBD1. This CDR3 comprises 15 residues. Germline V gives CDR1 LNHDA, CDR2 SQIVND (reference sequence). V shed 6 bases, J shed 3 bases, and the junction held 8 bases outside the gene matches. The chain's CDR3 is CASRNTGGGYYGYTF. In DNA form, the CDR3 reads TGTGCCAGTAGGAATACAGGGGGCGGCTACTATGGCTACACCTTC.

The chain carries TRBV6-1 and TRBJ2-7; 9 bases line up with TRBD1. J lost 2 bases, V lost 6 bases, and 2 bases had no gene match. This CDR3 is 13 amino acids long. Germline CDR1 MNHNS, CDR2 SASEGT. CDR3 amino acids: CASRGQGTYEQYF. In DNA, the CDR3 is TGTGCCAGCAGAGGACAGGGGACCTACGAGCAGTACTTC.

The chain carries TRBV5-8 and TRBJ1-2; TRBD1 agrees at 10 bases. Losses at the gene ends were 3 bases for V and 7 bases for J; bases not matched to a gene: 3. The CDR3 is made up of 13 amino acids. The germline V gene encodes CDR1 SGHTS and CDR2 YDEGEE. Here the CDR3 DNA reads TGTGCCAGCAGCTGGGGACAGGGGTTTGGCTACACCTTC. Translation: CASSWGQGFGYTF.

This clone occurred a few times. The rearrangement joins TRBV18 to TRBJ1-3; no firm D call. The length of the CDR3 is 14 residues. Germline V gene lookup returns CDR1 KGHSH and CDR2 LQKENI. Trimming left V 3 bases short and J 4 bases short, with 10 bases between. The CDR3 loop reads CASSPSVSGNTIYF. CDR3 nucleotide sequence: TGTGCCAGCTCACCCTCAGTCTCCGGAAACACCATATATTTT.

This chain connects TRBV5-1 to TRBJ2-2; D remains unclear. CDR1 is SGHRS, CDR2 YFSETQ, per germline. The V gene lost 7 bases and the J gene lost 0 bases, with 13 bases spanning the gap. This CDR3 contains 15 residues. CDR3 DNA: TGCGCCAGCTCACACGCCATGGCGAACACCGGGGAGCTGTTTTTT. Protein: CASSHAMANTGELFF.

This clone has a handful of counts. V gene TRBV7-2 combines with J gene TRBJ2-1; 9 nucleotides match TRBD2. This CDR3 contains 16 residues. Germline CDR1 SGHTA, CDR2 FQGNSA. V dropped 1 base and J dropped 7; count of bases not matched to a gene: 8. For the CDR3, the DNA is TGTGCCAGCAGCTTAGAAGGCGGGAGGGCCCTGAATGAGCAGTTCTTC. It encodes CASSLEGGRALNEQFF.

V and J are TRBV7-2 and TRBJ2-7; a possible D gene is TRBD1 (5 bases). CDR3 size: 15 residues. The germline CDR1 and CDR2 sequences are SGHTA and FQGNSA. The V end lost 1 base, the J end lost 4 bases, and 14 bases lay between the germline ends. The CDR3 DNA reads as TGTGCCAGCAGCTTAGACGTGACAGCAAGTTACGAGCAGTACTTC. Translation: CASSLDVTASYEQYF.

This CDR3 reads CASSYGQGGDGYTF. CDR3 nucleotide sequence: TGTGCCAGCAGTTATGGACAGGGTGGAGATGGCTACACCTTC. The chain recombines TRBV6-6 with TRBJ1-2; 8 positions match TRBD1. Germline V CDR1 and CDR2: MNHNY, SVGAGI (reference sequence). The CDR3 is 14 residues long. The trim removed 3 bases at V and 6 bases at J, leaving 6 bases unmatched.

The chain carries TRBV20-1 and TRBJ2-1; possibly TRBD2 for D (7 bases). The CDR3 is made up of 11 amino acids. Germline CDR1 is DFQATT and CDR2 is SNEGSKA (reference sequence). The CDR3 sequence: CSTGRGNEQFF. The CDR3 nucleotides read TGCAGCACAGGGAGGGGGAATGAGCAGTTCTTC.

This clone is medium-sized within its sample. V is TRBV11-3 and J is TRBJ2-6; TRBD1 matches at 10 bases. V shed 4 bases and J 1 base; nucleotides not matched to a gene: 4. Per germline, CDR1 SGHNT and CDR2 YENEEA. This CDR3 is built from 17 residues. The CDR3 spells CASSSGTGVSGANVLTF. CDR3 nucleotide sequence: TGTGCCAGCAGCTCAGGGACAGGGGTATCTGGGGCCAACGTCCTGACTTTC.

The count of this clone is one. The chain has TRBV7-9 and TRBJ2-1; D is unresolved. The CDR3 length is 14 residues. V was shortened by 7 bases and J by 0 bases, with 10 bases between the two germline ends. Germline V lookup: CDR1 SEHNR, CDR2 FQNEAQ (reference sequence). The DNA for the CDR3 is TGTGCCAGCAACCCAACGGGCTCCTACAATGAGCAGTTCTTC. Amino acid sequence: CASNPTGSYNEQFF.

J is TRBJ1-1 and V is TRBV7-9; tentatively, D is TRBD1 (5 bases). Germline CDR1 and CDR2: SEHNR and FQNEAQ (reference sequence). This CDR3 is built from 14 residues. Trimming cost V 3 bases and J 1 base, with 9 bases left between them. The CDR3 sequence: CASSFMGGNTEAFF. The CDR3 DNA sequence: TGTGCCAGCAGCTTCATGGGGGGGAACACTGAAGCTTTCTTT.

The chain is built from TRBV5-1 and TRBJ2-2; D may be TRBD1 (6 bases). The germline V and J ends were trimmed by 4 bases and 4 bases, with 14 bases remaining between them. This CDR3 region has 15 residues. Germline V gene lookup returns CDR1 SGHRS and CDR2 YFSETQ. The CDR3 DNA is TGCGCCAGCAGCCCCGAGGGGGTGAGCACCGGGGAGCTGTTTTTT. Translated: CASSPEGVSTGELFF.

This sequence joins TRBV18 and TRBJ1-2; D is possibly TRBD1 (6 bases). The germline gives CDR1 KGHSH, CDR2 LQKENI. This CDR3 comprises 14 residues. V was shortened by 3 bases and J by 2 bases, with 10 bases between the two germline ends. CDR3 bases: TGTGCCAGCTCACCCTCAGGACAGAACTATGGCTACACCTTC. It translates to CASSPSGQNYGYTF.